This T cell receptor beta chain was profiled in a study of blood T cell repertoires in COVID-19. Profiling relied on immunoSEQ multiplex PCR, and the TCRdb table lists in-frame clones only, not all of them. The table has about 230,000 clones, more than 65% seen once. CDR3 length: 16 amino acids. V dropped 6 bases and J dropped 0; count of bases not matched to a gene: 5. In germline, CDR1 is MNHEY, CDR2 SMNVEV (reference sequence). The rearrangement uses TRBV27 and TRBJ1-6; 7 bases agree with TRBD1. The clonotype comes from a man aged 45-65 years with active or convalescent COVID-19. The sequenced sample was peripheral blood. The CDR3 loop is CASSRQGSSYNSPLHF. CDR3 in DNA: TGTGCCAGCAGCCGACAGGGAAGCTCCTATAATTCACCCCTCCACTTT.